The clone carrying this T cell receptor beta chain has just one count. Its antigen is unknown. This specimen comes from a study of cytomegalovirus exposure and HLA in healthy donors. Notes on the study in general: A later analysis linked a missense DCLRE1C variant to TCR beta V- and J-gene trimming.

The CDR3 is 13 amino acids. The germline V gene has CDR1 LNHDA and CDR2 SQIVND (reference sequence). Trimming took off 10 bases at V and 3 bases at J, with 15 bases between the two ends. PCR primers comprised 60 Vbeta and 13 Jbeta primers. In the original processing: Later reanalysis found tens of millions of unique TCR beta chains, approximately 11 million of them shared. The method was immunoSEQ multiplex PCR; TCRdb's version includes in-frame clones alone and lacks a portion of them. V and J calls and clone size come straight from that table; D and trimming were deduced from the DNA. The sample has about 79,000 clones; around 70% are singletons.

The chain employs TRBV19 and TRBJ1-2; D ambiguous. This receptor was obtained from a man aged 35 to 55 in good health and CMV-seropositive. The sequencing sample was made of PBMCs. For the CDR3, the DNA is TGTGCCACCCCGGTAGCATTTCACTATGGCTACACCTTC. Its protein is CATPVAFHYGYTF.